This section outlines one T cell receptor (beta chain) sequence together with its context. The sample comes from a study of blood T cell repertoires in COVID-19. On the study more broadly: Samples of COVID-19 (acute and convalescent) were obtained from the United States, Italy and Spain.

Donors in Cohort 3 counted as recovered after two negative PCRs, clearance, or symptom resolution. The germline V and J ends were trimmed by 1 base and 1 base, with 7 bases remaining between them. The germline V gene encodes CDR1 LGHDT and CDR2 YNNKEL (reference sequence). The CDR3 runs to 14 residues. Method: immunoSEQ multiplex PCR; TCRdb's copy keeps in-frame clones and lacks some. Of 200,000 or so clones in the sample, 84% were seen once. The source material was PBMCs or T cells enriched from blood (not recorded which). The rearrangement joins TRBV3-1 (or the pseudogene TRBV3-2) to TRBJ1-1; no reliable D call. The receptor was isolated from a man aged 35 to 55 who had recovered from COVID-19. The CDR3 reads CASSQAWQNTEAFF. The CDR3 coding sequence is TGTGCCAGCAGCCAAGCCTGGCAGAACACTGAAGCTTTCTTT.